This T cell receptor beta chain was sequenced during a study of T cell responses to AZD1222 COVID-19 vaccine. This table comes from immunoSEQ multiplex PCR, and its TCRdb copy is limited to in-frame clones, with some not included. The table includes about 130,000 clones, 88% detected once. The V gene's germline CDR1 is MNHEY and CDR2 SMNVEV (reference sequence). This CDR3 contains 14 residues. V was pared by 5 bases and J by 7 bases, with 14 bases between. The gene calls are TRBV27 and TRBJ2-2; D unclear. This TCR was sampled from an adult in good health. This specimen consisted of peripheral blood, obtained on day 0 of AZD1222 vaccination. CDR3 protein: CASSPDMGIGELFF. The CDR3 DNA reads TGTGCCAGCAGTCCCGACATGGGCATCGGGGAGCTGTTTTTT.